The 16 T cell receptor beta chains below all came from one sample that was sequenced in a study of regulatory T cells in long-lasting Graves disease. The sample's time point: newly diagnosed GD, antithyroid drugs for less than 3 months. With RNA extracted from PBMCs as input, the TCR library was made. The authors built TCR beta libraries using iRepertoire HTBI primers and Arm-PCR of CDR3 regions. TCRdb re-derived calls from the multiplex PCR reads in MiXCR, one entry per CDR3 protein. The sample has approximately 310,000 distinct CDR3 sequences; 15% to 20% are singletons. Sequences were derived from peripheral blood mononuclear cells (PBMCs), sampled at new diagnosis, from a patient treated with antithyroid drugs. These receptors were collected from a female donor with Graves disease.

This rearrangement joins TRBV19 to TRBJ1-5; D uncertain. From germline, CDR1 is LNHDA and CDR2 SQIVND (reference sequence). The CDR3 contains 14 residues. Trimming shortened V by 5 bases and J by 3 bases, and 11 bases separated the two germline ends. CDR3 residues: CASSPGFDNQPQHF. The CDR3 coding sequence is TGTGCCAGTAGTCCAGGCTTTGACAATCAGCCCCAGCATTTT.

On this clonotype itself: A much larger clone sits a single nucleotide away, making a read error possible. This chain connects TRBV28 to TRBJ2-1; D unclear. The V and J ends lost 3 bases and 9 bases respectively, with 18 bases between them. The CDR3 consists of 15 residues. The germline V gene encodes CDR1 MDHEN and CDR2 SYDVKM. The CDR3 loop reads CASSLIWVGGVEQFF. Written as DNA, the CDR3 is TGTGCCAGCAGTTTGATTTGGGTGGGCGGTGTTGAGCAGTTCTTC.

This clonotype was observed at least ten times. The genes are TRBV12-3 or TRBV12-4 and TRBJ2-5, with D tentatively TRBD1 (8 bases). The V and J ends lost 1 base and 4 bases respectively, with 13 bases between them. This CDR3 is 15 amino acids long. CDR3 sequence: CASSLGYRGGETQYF. Written as DNA, the CDR3 is TGTGCCAGCAGTTTAGGTTACAGGGGGGGAGAGACCCAGTACTTC.

This clonotype was observed a few times. This sequence joins TRBV9 and TRBJ2-1; TRBD2 might be the D (5 bases). The germline CDR1 and CDR2 sequences are SGDLS and YYNGEE. V lost 0 bases and J lost 10, with 11 bases in between. The CDR3 is made up of 13 amino acids. Here the CDR3 reads CASSVVGSMEQFF. The CDR3 nucleotides read TGTGCCAGCAGCGTAGTGGGGAGTATGGAGCAGTTCTTC.

This clonotype was counted only a few times. The genes are TRBV12-3 or TRBV12-4 and TRBJ2-2, with 7 bases identical to TRBD1. V lost 6 bases, J lost 1 base, and 17 bases stayed unmatched. This CDR3 comprises 19 residues. CDR3 residues: CASSNLGQATSLNTGELFF. In nucleotides, the CDR3 is TGTGCCAGCAGCAATTTAGGACAGGCGACCTCCTTGAACACCGGGGAGCTGTTTTTT.

This clonotype was observed a few times. The conserved phenylalanine or tryptophan normally closing the CDR3 is absent here, so this likely arose from a read error. The chain carries TRBV10-3 and TRBJ2-3; 7 bases align to TRBD1. The CDR3 is 13 amino acids. The junction had 10 bases not matched to a gene; V was cut back by 10 bases and J by 6 bases. CDR1 is ENHRY and CDR2 is SYGVKD in the germline V gene. CDR3 region: CATQGVKEDTQYL. CDR3 DNA sequence: TGTGCCACGCAGGGGGTGAAGGAGGATACGCAGTATCTT.

This clonotype was counted at least ten times. This CDR3 reads CASSEPLLAGDGLETQYF. Here the CDR3 DNA reads TGTGCCAGCAGTGAACCCCTCCTAGCGGGAGATGGGTTAGAGACCCAGTACTTC. This chain joins TRBV25-1 and TRBJ2-5; 10 positions match TRBD2. Trimming removed 2 bases from V and 4 bases from J; junction bases left unmatched: 13. This CDR3 is built from 18 residues. The germline gives CDR1 MGHDK, CDR2 SYGVNS.

This clonotype was seen ten or more times. The chain joins TRBV12-3 or TRBV12-4 to TRBJ2-5; TRBD2 agrees at 7 bases. The CDR3 totals 13 residues. V was clipped by 4 bases and J by 5 bases; unmatched bases: 4. In DNA form, the CDR3 reads TGTGCCAGCAGTTGGGAGGGTTCGGAGACCCAGTACTTC. It is translated as CASSWEGSETQYF.

The genes are TRBV6-1 and TRBJ1-4; 8 bases agree with TRBD1. CDR1 and CDR2 from the germline V gene are MNHNS and SASEGT. Trimming at V came to 6 bases and at J to 7 bases, leaving 13 bases not matched to a gene. The CDR3 contains 16 residues. The CDR3 reads CASRIATGVLSEKLFF. DNA of the CDR3: TGTGCCAGCAGAATAGCGACAGGGGTGCTCTCTGAAAAACTGTTTTTT.

This clonotype was recorded a few times. This chain connects TRBV25-1 to TRBJ2-1; 8 bases fit TRBD2. The CDR3 length is 17 residues. CDR1 and CDR2 (germline): MGHDK, SYGVNS. The junction had 17 bases not matched to a gene; V was cut back by 1 base and J by 12 bases. CDR3 amino acids: CASSEFPGSGIDRSQFF. CDR3 nucleotide sequence: TGTGCCAGCAGTGAATTCCCAGGTAGCGGGATCGACCGATCGCAGTTCTTC.

This clonotype was observed a few times. The chain combines TRBV20-1 with TRBJ2-3; 13 nucleotides match TRBD2. Germline assignment: CDR1 DFQATT and CDR2 SNEGSKA (reference sequence). This CDR3 is 17 amino acids long. Trimming took 6 bases from V and 3 from J; bases not matched to a gene: 12. CDR3 sequence (DNA): TGCAGTGCCCTCCGGGGACTAGCGGGACGTGTGACAGATACGCAGTATTTT. Amino acids: CSALRGLAGRVTDTQYF.

This clonotype was detected ten times or more. The V and J genes are TRBV19 and TRBJ1-1, with unresolved D. V was shortened by 3 bases and J by 5 bases, with 7 bases between the two germline ends. The germline gives CDR1 LNHDA, CDR2 SQIVND (reference sequence). CDR3 length: 12 amino acids. The CDR3 spells CASSIRWTEAFF. In DNA, the CDR3 is TGTGCCAGTAGTATCCGGTGGACTGAAGCTTTCTTT.

This rearrangement joins TRBV6-4 to TRBJ2-2; D is perhaps TRBD2 (6 bases). The germline V gene has CDR1 MRHNA and CDR2 SNTAGT. V was clipped by 5 bases and J by 3 bases, with 10 bases between them. The length of the CDR3 is 14 residues. CDR3 residues: CASSPLADTGELFF. CDR3 in DNA: TGTGCCAGCAGTCCCTTAGCGGACACCGGGGAGCTGTTTTTT.

This clonotype was detected a few times. This chain joins TRBV19 and TRBJ2-1; TRBD2 aligns across 14 bases. V lost 10 bases, J lost 8 bases, and 10 bases stayed unmatched. From germline, CDR1 is LNHDA and CDR2 SQIVND (reference sequence). The CDR3 runs 15 residues. The CDR3 DNA is TGTGCCATTTCCCCCGGGACTAGCGGGAGTGATGAGCAGTTCTTC. Translation gives CAISPGTSGSDEQFF.

To note about this clonotype: Being one base from a much bigger clone, this may be a read error. The chain links TRBV9 to TRBJ2-7, with TRBD2 as a possible D gene (7 bases). CDR3 length: 14 residues. CDR1 and CDR2 (germline): SGDLS, YYNGEE. CDR3 sequence: CASSAGGGGYERYF. The CDR3 DNA follows: TGTGCCAGCAGCGCGGGGGGAGGGGGATACGAGCGGTACTTC.

This clonotype was seen more than once but under ten times. The chain recombines TRBV28 with TRBJ2-7, with 7 bases matching TRBD2. With 4 bases clipped from V and 4 bases from J, the junction kept 13 bases outside the gene matches. CDR3 length: 16 residues. CDR1 MDHEN and CDR2 SYDVKM come from the germline V gene. DNA for the CDR3: TGTGCCAGCAGTTCGGAGACTAGCCTGAGGGGATACGAGCAGTACTTC. It yields the protein CASSSETSLRGYEQYF.